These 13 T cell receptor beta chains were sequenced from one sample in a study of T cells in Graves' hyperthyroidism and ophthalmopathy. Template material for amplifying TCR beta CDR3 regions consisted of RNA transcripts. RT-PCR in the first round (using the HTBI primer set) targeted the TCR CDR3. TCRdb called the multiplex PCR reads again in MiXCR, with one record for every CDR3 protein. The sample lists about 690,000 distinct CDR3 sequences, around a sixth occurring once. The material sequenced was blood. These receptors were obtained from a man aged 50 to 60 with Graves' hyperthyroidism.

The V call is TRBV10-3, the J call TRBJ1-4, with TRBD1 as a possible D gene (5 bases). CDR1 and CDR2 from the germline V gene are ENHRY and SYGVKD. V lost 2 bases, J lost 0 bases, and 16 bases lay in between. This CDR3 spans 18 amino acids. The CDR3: CAISEGRQRVATNEKLFF. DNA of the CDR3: TGTGCCATCAGTGAGGGACGACAGCGAGTCGCAACTAATGAAAAACTGTTTTTT.

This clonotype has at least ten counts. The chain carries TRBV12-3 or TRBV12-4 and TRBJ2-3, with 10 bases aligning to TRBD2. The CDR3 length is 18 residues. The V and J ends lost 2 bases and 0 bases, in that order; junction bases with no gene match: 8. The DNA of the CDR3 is TGTGCCAGCAGTTTAATCCTAGCGGGAGTGAGGAGCACAGATACGCAGTATTTT. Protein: CASSLILAGVRSTDTQYF.

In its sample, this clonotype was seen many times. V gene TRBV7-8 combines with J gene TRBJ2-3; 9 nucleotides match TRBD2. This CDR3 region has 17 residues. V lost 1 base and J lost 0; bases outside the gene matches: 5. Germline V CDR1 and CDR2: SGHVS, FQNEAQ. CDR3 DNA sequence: TGTGCCAGCAGCTTAGAGGCTAGCGGGGTTAGCACAGATACGCAGTATTTT. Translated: CASSLEASGVSTDTQYF. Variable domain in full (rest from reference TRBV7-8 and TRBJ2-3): GAGVSQSPRYKVAKRGQDVALRCDPISGHVSLFWYQQALGQGPEFLTYFQNEAQLDKSGLPSDRFFAERPEGSVSTLKIQRTQQEDSAVYLCASSLEASGVSTDTQYFGPGTRLTVL.

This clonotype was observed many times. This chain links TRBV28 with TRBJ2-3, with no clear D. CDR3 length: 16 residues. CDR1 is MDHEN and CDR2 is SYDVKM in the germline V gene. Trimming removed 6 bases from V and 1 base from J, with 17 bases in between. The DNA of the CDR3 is TGTGCCAGCAGCTGGGGTACCCCGGGTGGCACAGATACGCAGTATTTT. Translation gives CASSWGTPGGTDTQYF.

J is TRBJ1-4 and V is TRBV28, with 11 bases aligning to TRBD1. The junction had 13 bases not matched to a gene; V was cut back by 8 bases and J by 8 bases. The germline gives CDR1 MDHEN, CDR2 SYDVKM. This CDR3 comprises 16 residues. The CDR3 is CASEGTGGDILEKLFF. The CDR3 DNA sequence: TGTGCCAGCGAAGGGACAGGGGGTGATATCCTCGAAAAACTGTTTTTT.

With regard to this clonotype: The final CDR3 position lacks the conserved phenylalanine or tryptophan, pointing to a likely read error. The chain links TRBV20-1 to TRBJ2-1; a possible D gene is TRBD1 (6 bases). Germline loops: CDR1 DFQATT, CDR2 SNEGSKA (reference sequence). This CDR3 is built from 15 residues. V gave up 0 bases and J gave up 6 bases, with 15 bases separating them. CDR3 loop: CSARDNRVLRNEQFS. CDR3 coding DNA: TGCAGTGCTAGAGACAACAGGGTGCTACGCAATGAGCAGTTCTCC.

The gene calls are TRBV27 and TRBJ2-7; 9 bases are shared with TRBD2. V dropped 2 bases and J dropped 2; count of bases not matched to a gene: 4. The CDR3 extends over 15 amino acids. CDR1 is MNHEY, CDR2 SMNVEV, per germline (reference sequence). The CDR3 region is CASSLESSGTYEQYF. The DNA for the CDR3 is TGTGCCAGCAGTTTAGAGTCTAGCGGGACCTACGAGCAGTACTTC.

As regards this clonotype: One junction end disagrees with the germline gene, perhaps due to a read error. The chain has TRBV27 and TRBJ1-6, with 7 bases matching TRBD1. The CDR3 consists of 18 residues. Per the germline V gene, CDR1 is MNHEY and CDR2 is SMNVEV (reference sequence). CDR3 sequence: CANSLLRTGRSYNSPLHF. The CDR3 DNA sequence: TGTGCCAACAGTTTACTTCGGACAGGCCGCTCCTATAACTCACCCCTCCACTTT.

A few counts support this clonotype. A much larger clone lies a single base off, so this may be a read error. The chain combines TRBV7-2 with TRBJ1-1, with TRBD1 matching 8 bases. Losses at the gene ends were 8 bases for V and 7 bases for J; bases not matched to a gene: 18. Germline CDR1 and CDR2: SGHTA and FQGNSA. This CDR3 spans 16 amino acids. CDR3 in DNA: TGTGCCAGCGGCCATCGACCCCAGACAGGGGATCTTGAAGCTTTCTTT. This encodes CASGHRPQTGDLEAFF. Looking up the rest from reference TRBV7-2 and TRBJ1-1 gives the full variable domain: GAGVSQSPSNKVTEKGKDVELRCDPISGHTALYWYRQSLGQGLEFLIYFQGNSAPDKSGLPSDRFSAERTGGSVSTLTIQRTQQEDSAVYLCASGHRPQTGDLEAFFGQGTRLTVV.

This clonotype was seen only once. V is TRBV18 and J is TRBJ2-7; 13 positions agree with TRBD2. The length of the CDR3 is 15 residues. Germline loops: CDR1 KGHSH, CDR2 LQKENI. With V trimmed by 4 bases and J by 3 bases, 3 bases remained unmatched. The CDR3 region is CASSRLAGGVYEQYF. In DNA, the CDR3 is TGTGCCAGCTCACGACTAGCGGGAGGTGTCTACGAGCAGTACTTC. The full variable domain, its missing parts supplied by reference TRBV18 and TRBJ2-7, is NAGVMQNPRHLVRRRGQEARLRCSPMKGHSHVYWYRQLPEEGLKFMVYLQKENIIDESGMPKERFSAEFPKEGPSILRIQQVVRGDSAAYFCASSRLAGGVYEQYFGPGTRLTVT.

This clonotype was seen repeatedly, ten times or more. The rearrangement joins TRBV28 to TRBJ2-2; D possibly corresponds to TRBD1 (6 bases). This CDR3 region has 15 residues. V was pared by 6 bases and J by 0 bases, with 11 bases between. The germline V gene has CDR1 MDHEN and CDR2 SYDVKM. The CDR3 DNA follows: TGTGCCAGCAGCCCACAGGGATCGAACACCGGGGAGCTGTTTTTT. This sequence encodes CASSPQGSNTGELFF.

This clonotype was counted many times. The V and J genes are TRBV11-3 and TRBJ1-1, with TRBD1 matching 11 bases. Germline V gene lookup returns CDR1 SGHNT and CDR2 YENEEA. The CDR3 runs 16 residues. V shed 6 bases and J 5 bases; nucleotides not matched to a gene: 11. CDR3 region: CASRPRRTGGKTEAFF. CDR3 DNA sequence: TGTGCCAGCAGACCGCGCCGGACAGGGGGCAAAACTGAAGCTTTCTTT.

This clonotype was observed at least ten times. CDR3 coding DNA: TGTGCCAGTACAGGGGATTGGGCCTACGGCAATCAGCCCCAGCATTTT. Translation: CASTGDWAYGNQPQHF. The gene calls are TRBV19 and TRBJ1-5; D possibly corresponds to TRBD1 (6 bases). Germline V gene lookup returns CDR1 LNHDA and CDR2 SQIVND (reference sequence). The CDR3 runs 16 residues. Trimming took 7 bases from V and 2 from J, leaving 18 bases between them.